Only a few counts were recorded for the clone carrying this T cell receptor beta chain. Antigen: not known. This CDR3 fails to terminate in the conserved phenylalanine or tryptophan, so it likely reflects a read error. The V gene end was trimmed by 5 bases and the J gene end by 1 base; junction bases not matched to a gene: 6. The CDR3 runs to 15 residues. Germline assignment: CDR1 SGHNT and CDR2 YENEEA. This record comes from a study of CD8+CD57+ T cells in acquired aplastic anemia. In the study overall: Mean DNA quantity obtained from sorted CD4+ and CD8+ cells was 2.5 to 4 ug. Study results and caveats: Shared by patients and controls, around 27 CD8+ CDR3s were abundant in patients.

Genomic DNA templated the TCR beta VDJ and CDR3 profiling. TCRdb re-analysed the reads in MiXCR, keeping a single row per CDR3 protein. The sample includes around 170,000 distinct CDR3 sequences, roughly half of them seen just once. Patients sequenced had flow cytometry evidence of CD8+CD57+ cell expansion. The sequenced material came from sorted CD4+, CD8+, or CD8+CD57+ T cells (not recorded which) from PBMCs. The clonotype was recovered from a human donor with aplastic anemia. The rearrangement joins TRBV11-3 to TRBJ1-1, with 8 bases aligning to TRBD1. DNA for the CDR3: TGTGCCAGCAGCGTCAGGGGGCAAGGGAACACTGAAGCTTTCCTT. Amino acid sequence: CASSVRGQGNTEAFL.